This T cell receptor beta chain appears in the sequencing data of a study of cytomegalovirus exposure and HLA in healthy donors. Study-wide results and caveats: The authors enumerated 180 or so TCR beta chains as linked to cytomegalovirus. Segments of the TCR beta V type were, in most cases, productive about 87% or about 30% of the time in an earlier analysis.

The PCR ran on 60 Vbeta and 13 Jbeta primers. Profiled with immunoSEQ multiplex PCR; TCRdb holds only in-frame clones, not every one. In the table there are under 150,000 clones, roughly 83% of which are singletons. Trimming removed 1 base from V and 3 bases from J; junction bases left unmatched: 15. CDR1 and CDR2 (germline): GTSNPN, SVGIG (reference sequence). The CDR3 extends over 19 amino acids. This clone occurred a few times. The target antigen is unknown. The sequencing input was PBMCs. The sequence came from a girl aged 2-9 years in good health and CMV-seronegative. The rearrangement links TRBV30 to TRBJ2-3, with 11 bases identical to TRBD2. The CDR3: CAWSGGRGTSGRITDTQYF. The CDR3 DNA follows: TGTGCCTGGAGTGGAGGTCGGGGGACTAGCGGAAGAATTACAGATACGCAGTATTTT. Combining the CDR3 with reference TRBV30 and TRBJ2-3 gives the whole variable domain SQTIHQWPATLVQPVGSPLSLECTVEGTSNPNLYWYRQAAGRGLQLLFYSVGIGQISSEVPQNLSASRPQDRQFILSSKKLLLSDSGFYLCAWSGGRGTSGRITDTQYFGPGTRLTVL.